This T cell receptor (beta chain) derives from a study of T cells in Graves' hyperthyroidism and ophthalmopathy. The V segment lost 7 bases and the J segment 12 bases; nucleotides outside the gene matches: 11. The germline CDR1 and CDR2 sequences are MNHEY and SMNVEV (reference sequence). The CDR3 spans 13 residues. Criteria for exclusion of patients were uncontrolled infection, other autoimmune disease, pregnancy or lactation. TCR beta CDR3 sequences were amplified from RNA transcripts. First-round RT-PCR targeting the TCR CDR3 was performed with the HTBI primer set. TCRdb fed the multiplex PCR reads into MiXCR, producing one record per CDR3 protein. The sample records under 350,000 distinct CDR3 sequences, about 14% being singletons.

The sequencing sample was made of blood. The sequence derives from a woman younger than 45 with Graves' hyperthyroidism that later progressed to Graves' ophthalmopathy. V gene TRBV27 combines with J gene TRBJ1-2, with 10 bases identical to TRBD1. The CDR3, as DNA: TGTGCCAGCATCTATACCGGGACAGGGGACGACACCTTC. Its translation: CASIYTGTGDDTF.